What follows describes a single TCR beta chain. The antigen remains undetermined. The data are from a study of T cell responses to AZD1222 COVID-19 vaccine. The study, taken as a whole, reports: Clonal diversity was possibly underestimated, and the donors were mostly white British, with more females.

Sequencing was performed with immunoSEQ multiplex PCR; in TCRdb, only in-frame clones are kept and a portion is missing. The data contain around 78,000 clones, 88% of them seen just once; the ten biggest clones take up more than 5%. From germline, CDR1 is MNHNY and CDR2 SVGAGI (reference sequence). This CDR3 has 13 amino acids. V was trimmed by 6 bases and J by 5 bases, leaving 14 bases between them. The rearrangement joins TRBV6-6 to TRBJ2-7, with D hard to call. The sequence was obtained from an adult in good health. The sample was peripheral blood, taken on day 0 of MenACWY control vaccination. This CDR3 is CASSPNGWNEQYF. In DNA, the CDR3 is TGTGCCAGCAGCCCCAACGGATGGAACGAGCAGTACTTC.